Listed below are T cell receptor beta chains from one sample, sequenced in a study of blood T cell repertoires in COVID-19. Using immunoSEQ multiplex PCR, the repertoire was profiled, and TCRdb retains in-frame clones only, with some absent. The sample lists roughly 200,000 clones; 88% were seen once. The sample was peripheral blood. The source is a man aged 18 to 29 with active or convalescent COVID-19. CDR3s leave out the opening cysteine and the closing phenylalanine or tryptophan. Where a row states a size, it is once, few, many or the class of an expanded clone; other rows omit it.

CDR3 protein: ASSSPGTGVTSGQPQH
J gene: TRBJ1-5
clone size: .
V gene: TRBV19

CDR3 protein: ASSVTGQGFEKLF
J gene: TRBJ1-4
clone size: .
V gene: TRBV11-2

CDR3 protein: ASSQDRLAGGLTYNEQF
J gene: TRBJ2-1
clone size: .
V gene: TRBV4-3

CDR3 protein: ASSLGYQTTGSVIQF
J gene: TRBJ2-1
clone size: .
V gene: TRBV7-8

CDR3 protein: ATDDRGNTEAF
J gene: TRBJ1-1
clone size: .
V gene: TRBV12-3/TRBV12-4

CDR3 protein: ASSQTGGAFWETQY
J gene: TRBJ2-5
clone size: .
V gene: TRBV5-6

CDR3 protein: ASSLAFGDSPKNIQY
J gene: TRBJ2-4
clone size: .
V gene: TRBV5-1

CDR3 protein: ASSLSGGVGANVLT
J gene: TRBJ2-6
clone size: .
V gene: TRBV7-2

CDR3 protein: SVAHTIYGYT
J gene: TRBJ1-2
clone size: .
V gene: TRBV29-1

CDR3 protein: ASSSDRDRTGELF
J gene: TRBJ2-2
clone size: .
V gene: TRBV5-4

CDR3 protein: SVGIGDPSVPQH
J gene: TRBJ1-5
clone size: .
V gene: TRBV29-1

CDR3 protein: ASSADRARTDTQY
J gene: TRBJ2-3
clone size: .
V gene: TRBV19

CDR3 protein: AWSVQENTEAF
J gene: TRBJ1-1
clone size: .
V gene: TRBV30

CDR3 protein: AWSANRDREETQY
J gene: TRBJ2-5
clone size: .
V gene: TRBV30

CDR3 protein: ASSLLSGTANTEAF
J gene: TRBJ1-1
clone size: once
V gene: TRBV5-5

CDR3 protein: ASSLSQGNNYGYT
J gene: TRBJ1-2
clone size: .
V gene: TRBV7-2

CDR3 protein: ASSSAGEIYEQY
J gene: TRBJ2-7
clone size: .
V gene: TRBV5-6

CDR3 protein: ASSLAVAGPVEQY
J gene: TRBJ2-7
clone size: .
V gene: TRBV7-2

CDR3 protein: ASSEASGGLNNSPLH
J gene: TRBJ1-6
clone size: .
V gene: TRBV6-1

CDR3 protein: ASSLAGNSPLH
J gene: TRBJ1-6
clone size: .
V gene: TRBV5-1

CDR3 protein: ASSIGFGGYSEKLF
J gene: TRBJ1-4
clone size: .
V gene: TRBV19

CDR3 protein: ASSSGTGGIVDEQF
J gene: TRBJ2-1
clone size: .
V gene: TRBV11-2

CDR3 protein: ASSSQGAKNIQY
J gene: TRBJ2-4
clone size: .
V gene: TRBV5-1

CDR3 protein: ASSASTVNYGYT
J gene: TRBJ1-2
clone size: .
V gene: TRBV7-9

CDR3 protein: ASSLGGTGLSNQPQH
J gene: TRBJ1-5
clone size: .
V gene: TRBV7-2

CDR3 protein: ASRRNRDRGYGYT
J gene: TRBJ1-2
clone size: .
V gene: TRBV19

CDR3 protein: ASSLTVNTEAF
J gene: TRBJ1-1
clone size: .
V gene: TRBV5-5

CDR3 protein: ASSSGLNTEAF
J gene: TRBJ1-1
clone size: .
V gene: TRBV12-3/TRBV12-4